Here is one T cell receptor (beta chain) with its context. The target of this receptor is not known. No quality values exist for individual bases; no much larger clone is one base distant. The sample comes from a study of human T cells and chemical hapten exposure (dated by TCRdb to about 2021). For context, the study as a whole: For sensitization, 2% DPC in acetone was applied to a roughly 2 cm by roughly 2 cm area of upper inner arm skin. Patients additionally received weekly therapeutic DPC doses to the scalp throughout the approximately 24-week study period. Patch tests used Finn chambers with 0.01% DPC on the upper back, scored after 6 days by International Contact Dermatitis Research Group standards. Most of the patients in the cohort were female, and the cohort covered alopecia areata with under or over 50% scalp involvement, alopecia totalis and alopecia universalis. Libraries were pooled for sequencing, and per-sample TCR yields varied mainly because of small differences in library volumes within the pool. The study tracked peripheral blood TCR repertoire changes in vivo during primary and secondary sensitization to the hapten diphenylcyclopropenone (DPC) in alopecia patients. Blood samples were taken from patients before sensitization (week 0) and at 2, 6 and about 24 weeks after DPC sensitization. Blood for TCR sequencing was provided by twenty-nine alopecia patients at one to four time points (pre-sensitization, 2, 6 and 24 weeks).

What this sample's time point label stands for: pre-sensitization, week 0. Explained via the paper, the treatment or condition label denotes: therapeutic diphenylcyclopropenone sensitization with weekly scalp DPC. At every patch-test visit, the blood draw took place before the patch test was put on. Eligible patients were aged 18 to 70, diagnosed with alopecia, deemed suitable for DPC therapy, and excluded if pregnant. Total RNA was extracted from unfractionated whole blood collected in Tempus Blood RNA tubes. Library method: RACE. Sequencing was carried out with a NextSeq 500. During library preparation, unique molecular identifiers were attached to individual cDNA molecules so that TCRs could be counted in a quantitative, reproducible way. Each blood RNA sample was used to sequence both TCR alpha and TCR beta chains. From the authors' description of their analysis: The median number of TCRs per sample was 90,000 to 100,000, ranging from roughly 23,224 to 690,600. V, J and CDR3 annotation of the TCR reads was performed with the Decombinator software suite. Every sample was subsampled to the same number of TCRs (28,000) for the PS versus PT1 abundance plots. TCRs were defined as expanded if absent before sensitization and observed at least eight times at the 2-week time point. TCRdb trimmed public reads at Q25 via fastp, called clones via MiXCR and kept in-frame beta chains. One record per CDR3 amino acid sequence lists the most common genes and DNA. Here the V and J calls rest on TCRdb's processing, not on the authors' analysis. For this sample there are roughly 38,000 distinct CDR3 sequences; over 10% appear just once. About 6% of the sample is held by the ten biggest clonotypes.

On the study overall, not on this receptor specifically: Alopecia, a presumed autoimmune disease, was present in all patients, so the immune response of the patients might differ from that of healthy individuals. Repeated subsampling changed both the strength of the expansion versus patch-test correlation and the threshold at which that correlation became significant. Compared with pre-sensitization or healthy control sets, expanded TCRs formed significantly more large CDR3 similarity clusters, which is consistent with antigen-driven responses. DPC sensitization did not change the number of TCRs with a frequency above 1 in 1000, and there was no evidence of changes in global repertoire structure. A positive correlation was found between the number of PT1 expanded TCRs and patch test score, with significance reached at thresholds 8, 16 and 32 but not 4.

The CDR3, cysteine through phenylalanine, is 11 amino acids long. Just the 33-base CDR3 DNA is kept, in frame starting at base 1. V sheds 3 bases and J sheds 4 bases, leaving 3 bases between their ends. CDR1 and CDR2 are drawn from the germline V gene: MDHEN, SYDVKM. The TCR was taken from a young woman with alopecia areata. Some clones in this sample may be carry-over from other donors' samples. Material: whole blood, obtained in connection with sensitization to the hapten diphenylcyclopropenone (DPC). The rearrangement combines TRBV28 with TRBJ1-1, with no confidently assigned D gene. The encoded CDR3 is CASSFSTEAFF. The nucleotide sequence is given as TGTGCCAGCAGTTTTAGCACTGAAGCTTTCTTT. This CDR3, with the reference TRBV28 and TRBJ1-1 proteins standing in past its ends, gives the full variable domain DVKVTQSSRYLVKRTGEKVFLECVQDMDHENMFWYRQDPGLGLRLIYFSYDVKMKEKGDIPEGYSVSREKKERFSLILESASTNQTSMYLCASSFSTEAFFGQGTRLTVV.